This TCR beta chain was sequenced in a study of shared clonotypes between healthy human individuals. The authors split each subset's genomic DNA evenly across several immunoSEQ plates. Sequencing used immunoSEQ multiplex PCR; TCRdb keeps in-frame clones, though not all of them. The top ten clones hold around 0.15% of a sample with about 2.4 million clones, roughly 92% of them seen once. Per germline, CDR1 GTSNPN and CDR2 SVGIG (reference sequence). The CDR3 covers 15 residues. V dropped 4 bases and J dropped 0; count of bases not matched to a gene: 4. This clonotype was sampled from a young man in good health. Sample: naive CD4+ T cells sorted from blood. Specified subset: CD45RA+ positively selected. The J gene is TRBJ2-3, the V gene TRBV30, with 10 bases that match TRBD2. In DNA form, the CDR3 reads TGTGCCTGGATGAAGCGGGGGGGGAGCACAGATACGCAGTATTTT. Translated, it gives CAWMKRGGSTDTQYF.